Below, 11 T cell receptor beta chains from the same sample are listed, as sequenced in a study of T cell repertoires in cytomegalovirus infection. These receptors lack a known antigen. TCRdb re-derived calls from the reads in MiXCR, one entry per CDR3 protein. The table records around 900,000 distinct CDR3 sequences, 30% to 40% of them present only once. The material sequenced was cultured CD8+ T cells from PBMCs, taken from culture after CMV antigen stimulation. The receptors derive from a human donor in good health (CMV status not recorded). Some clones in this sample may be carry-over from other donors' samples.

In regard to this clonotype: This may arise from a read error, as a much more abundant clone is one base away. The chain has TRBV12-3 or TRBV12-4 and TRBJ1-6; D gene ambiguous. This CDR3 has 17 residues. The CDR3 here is CASSLEVSSSYNSPVHF. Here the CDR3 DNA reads TGTGCCAGCAGTTTAGAAGTATCTAGCTCCTATAATTCACCCGTCCACTTT.

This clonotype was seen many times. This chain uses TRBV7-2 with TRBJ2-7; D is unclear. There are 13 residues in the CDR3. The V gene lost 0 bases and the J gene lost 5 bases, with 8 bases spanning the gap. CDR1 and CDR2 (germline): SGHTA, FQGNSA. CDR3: CASSLAGYHEQYV. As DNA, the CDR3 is TGTGCCAGCAGCTTAGCGGGGTATCACGAGCAGTACGTC.

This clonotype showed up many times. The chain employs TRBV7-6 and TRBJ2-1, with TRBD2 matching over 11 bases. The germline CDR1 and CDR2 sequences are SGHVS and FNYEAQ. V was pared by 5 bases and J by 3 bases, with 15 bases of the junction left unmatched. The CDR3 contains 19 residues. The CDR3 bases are TGTGCCAGCAGCCCCGGTGTACCGGGACTAGCGGATTTCTACAATGAGCAGTTCTTC. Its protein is CASSPGVPGLADFYNEQFF. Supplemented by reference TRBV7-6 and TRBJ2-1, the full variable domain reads GAGVSQSPRYKVTKRGQDVALRCDPISGHVSLYWYRQALGQGPEFLTYFNYEAQQDKSGLPNDRFSAERPEGSISTLTIQRTEQRDSAMYRCASSPGVPGLADFYNEQFFGPGTRLTVL.

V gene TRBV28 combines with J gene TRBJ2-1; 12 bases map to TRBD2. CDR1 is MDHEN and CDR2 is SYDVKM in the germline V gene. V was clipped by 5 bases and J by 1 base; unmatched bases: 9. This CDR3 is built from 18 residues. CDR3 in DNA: TGTGCCAGCAGTCTAAGGACTAGCGGGGACCTTTCCTACAATGAGCAGTTCTTC. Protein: CASSLRTSGDLSYNEQFF.

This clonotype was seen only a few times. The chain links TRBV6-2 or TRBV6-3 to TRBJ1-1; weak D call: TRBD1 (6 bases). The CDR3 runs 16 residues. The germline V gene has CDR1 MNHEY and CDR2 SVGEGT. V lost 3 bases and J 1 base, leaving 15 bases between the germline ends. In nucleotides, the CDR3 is TGTGCCAGCAGTTATCTCGGGGGGCCAAGGAACACTGAAGCTTTCTTT. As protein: CASSYLGGPRNTEAFF.

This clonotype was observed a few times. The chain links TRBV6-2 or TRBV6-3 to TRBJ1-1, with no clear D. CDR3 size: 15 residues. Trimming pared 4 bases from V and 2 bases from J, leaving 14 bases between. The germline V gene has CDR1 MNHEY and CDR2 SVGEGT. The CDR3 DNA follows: TGTGCCAGCAGTTTCCCCCCGGGGTATAACACTGAAGCTTTCTTT. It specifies CASSFPPGYNTEAFF.

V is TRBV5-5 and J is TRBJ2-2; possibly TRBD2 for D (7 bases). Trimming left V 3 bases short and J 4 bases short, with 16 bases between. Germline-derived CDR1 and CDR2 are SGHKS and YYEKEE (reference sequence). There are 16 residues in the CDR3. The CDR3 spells CASSSERGGLTGELFF. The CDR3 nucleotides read TGTGCCAGCAGCTCGGAGAGGGGGGGCCTCACCGGGGAGCTGTTTTTT.

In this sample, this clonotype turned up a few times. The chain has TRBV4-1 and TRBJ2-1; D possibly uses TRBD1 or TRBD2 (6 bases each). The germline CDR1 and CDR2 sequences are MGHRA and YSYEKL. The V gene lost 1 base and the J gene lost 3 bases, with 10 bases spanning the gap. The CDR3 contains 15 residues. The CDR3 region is CASSQVRGGYNEQFF. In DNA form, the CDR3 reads TGCGCCAGCAGCCAAGTCAGGGGAGGCTACAATGAGCAGTTCTTC.

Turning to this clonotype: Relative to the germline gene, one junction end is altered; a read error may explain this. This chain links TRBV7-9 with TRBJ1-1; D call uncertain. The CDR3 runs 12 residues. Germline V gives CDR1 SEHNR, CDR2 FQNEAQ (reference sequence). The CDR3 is CASSLYNSEAFF. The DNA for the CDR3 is TGTGCCAGCAGCTTATATAACAGTGAAGCTTTCTTT. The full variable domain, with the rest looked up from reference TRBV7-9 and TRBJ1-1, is DTGVSQNPRHKITKRGQNVTFRCDPISEHNRLYWYRQTLGQGPEFLTYFQNEAQLEKSRLLSDRFSAERPKGSFSTLEIQRTEQGDSAMYLCASSLYNSEAFFGQGTRLTVV.

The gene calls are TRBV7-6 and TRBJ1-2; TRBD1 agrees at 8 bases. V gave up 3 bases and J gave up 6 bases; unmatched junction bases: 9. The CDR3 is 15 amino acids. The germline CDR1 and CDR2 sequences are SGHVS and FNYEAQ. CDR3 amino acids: CASSFLGQGGDGYTF. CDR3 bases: TGTGCCAGCAGCTTTTTAGGACAGGGCGGAGATGGCTACACCTTC.

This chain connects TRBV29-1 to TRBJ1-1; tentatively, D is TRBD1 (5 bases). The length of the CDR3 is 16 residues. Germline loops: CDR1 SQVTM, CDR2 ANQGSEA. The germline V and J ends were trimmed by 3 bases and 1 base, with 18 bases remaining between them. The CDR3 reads CSVDPVLGTPNTEAFF. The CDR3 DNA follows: TGCAGCGTTGATCCCGTGCTAGGGACTCCGAACACTGAAGCTTTCTTT.